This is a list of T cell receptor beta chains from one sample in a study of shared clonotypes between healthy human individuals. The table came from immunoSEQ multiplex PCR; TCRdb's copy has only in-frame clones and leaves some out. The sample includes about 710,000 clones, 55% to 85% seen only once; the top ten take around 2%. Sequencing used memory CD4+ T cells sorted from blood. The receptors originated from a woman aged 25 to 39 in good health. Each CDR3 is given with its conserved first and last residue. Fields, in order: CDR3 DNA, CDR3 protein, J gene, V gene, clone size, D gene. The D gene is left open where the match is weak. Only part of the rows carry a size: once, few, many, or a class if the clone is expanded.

CDR3 DNA: TGTGCCAGCAGTGATGGGGTCTCCACTGAAGCTTTCTTT; CDR3 protein: CASSDGVSTEAFF; J gene: TRBJ1-1; V gene: TRBV25-1; clone size: NA; D gene: NA
CDR3 DNA: TGTGCTAGTGGCCCCTGGGGTAGCGGGAGCAATGAGCAGTTCTTC; CDR3 protein: CASGPWGSGSNEQFF; J gene: TRBJ2-1; V gene: TRBV12-5; clone size: NA; D gene: TRBD2
CDR3 DNA: TGTGCCAGCAGTGAAGCGCTGGGGGGCACTGAAGCTTTCTTT; CDR3 protein: CASSEALGGTEAFF; J gene: TRBJ1-1; V gene: TRBV2; clone size: NA; D gene: NA
CDR3 DNA: TGTGCCAGCAGCTTCACCTGGACAAGCTCCTACGAGCAGTACTTC; CDR3 protein: CASSFTWTSSYEQYF; J gene: TRBJ2-7; V gene: TRBV7-2; clone size: NA; D gene: NA
CDR3 DNA: TGTGCCAGCAGCCTCAACAGGGGGAAGAGGTACAATGAGCAGTTCTTC; CDR3 protein: CASSLNRGKRYNEQFF; J gene: TRBJ2-1; V gene: TRBV7-9; clone size: NA; D gene: TRBD1
CDR3 DNA: TGTGCCAGCAGTCGAAGCGGAGAAGGCGGGGCTTTCTTT; CDR3 protein: CASSRSGEGGAFF; J gene: TRBJ1-1; V gene: TRBV27; clone size: NA; D gene: NA
CDR3 DNA: TGCGCCAGCAGCTTTTCAGCCGGGGAGCTGTTTTTT; CDR3 protein: CASSFSAGELFF; J gene: TRBJ2-2; V gene: TRBV5-1; clone size: NA; D gene: NA
CDR3 DNA: TGCGCCAGCAGCTTGGCCGGGGGAGCGGGAGTGACCGGGGAGCTGTTTTTT; CDR3 protein: CASSLAGGAGVTGELFF; J gene: TRBJ2-2; V gene: TRBV5-1; clone size: NA; D gene: TRBD2
CDR3 DNA: TGTGCCAGCAGCAAGGGCGGGGAGCTGTTTTTT; CDR3 protein: CASSKGGELFF; J gene: TRBJ2-2; V gene: TRBV7-9; clone size: NA; D gene: NA
CDR3 DNA: TGTGCCAGCAGTTTCTCGGACAGCCAGGGGCAAGAGACCCAGTACTTC; CDR3 protein: CASSFSDSQGQETQYF; J gene: TRBJ2-5; V gene: TRBV28; clone size: NA; D gene: NA
CDR3 DNA: TGTGCCAGCAGCTTGGCAAGGGTACCCCTAGCCAAAAACATTCAGTACTTC; CDR3 protein: CASSLARVPLAKNIQYF; J gene: TRBJ2-4; V gene: TRBV5-8; clone size: NA; D gene: NA
CDR3 DNA: TGTGCCAGCAGTTTCCAGGATCAGCCCCAGCATTTT; CDR3 protein: CASSFQDQPQHF; J gene: TRBJ1-5; V gene: TRBV28; clone size: once; D gene: NA
CDR3 DNA: TGTGCCAGCAGCAAAAAAGAGGGACAGGGGAACCTCTACGAGCAGTACTTC; CDR3 protein: CASSKKEGQGNLYEQYF; J gene: TRBJ2-7; V gene: TRBV21-1; clone size: NA; D gene: NA
CDR3 DNA: TGTGCCAGCCTGGACAGGGGGCGGAATGAGCAGTTCTTC; CDR3 protein: CASLDRGRNEQFF; J gene: TRBJ2-1; V gene: TRBV28; clone size: NA; D gene: TRBD1
CDR3 DNA: TGTGCCAGCAGGACAGGGGGCGGTATAGCTGAAGCTTTCTTT; CDR3 protein: CASRTGGGIAEAFF; J gene: TRBJ1-1; V gene: TRBV28; clone size: NA; D gene: TRBD1
CDR3 DNA: TGCGCCAGCAGCTTGGATCCCGGGACTAGCGGGTGGACCTACGAGCAGTACTTC; CDR3 protein: CASSLDPGTSGWTYEQYF; J gene: TRBJ2-7; V gene: TRBV5-1; clone size: few; D gene: TRBD2
CDR3 DNA: TGTGCCTGGAGTGTACTTGGGACAGAAGAGACCCAGTACTTC; CDR3 protein: CAWSVLGTEETQYF; J gene: TRBJ2-5; V gene: TRBV30; clone size: NA; D gene: TRBD1
CDR3 DNA: TGTGCCAGCAACACAGGGATAGTAGCCAAAAACATTCAGTACTTC; CDR3 protein: CASNTGIVAKNIQYF; J gene: TRBJ2-4; V gene: TRBV5-4; clone size: NA; D gene: NA
CDR3 DNA: TGTGCCAGCAGTGAAGTGAGGGGGGCAGAAGAGACCCAGTACTTC; CDR3 protein: CASSEVRGAEETQYF; J gene: TRBJ2-5; V gene: TRBV6-1; clone size: NA; D gene: NA
CDR3 DNA: TGTGCCAGCAGCCCTCTCTTTCCCACTGAAGCTTTCTTT; CDR3 protein: CASSPLFPTEAFF; J gene: TRBJ1-1; V gene: TRBV7-7; clone size: NA; D gene: NA
CDR3 DNA: TGTGCCAGGACGTATAAGTACCCGGATGAGCAGTTCTTC; CDR3 protein: CARTYKYPDEQFF; J gene: TRBJ2-1; V gene: TRBV27; clone size: NA; D gene: NA
CDR3 DNA: TGTGCCAGCAGTCGTGGACCCATGGGCACTGAAGCTTTCTTT; CDR3 protein: CASSRGPMGTEAFF; J gene: TRBJ1-1; V gene: TRBV6-5; clone size: NA; D gene: NA
CDR3 DNA: TGTGCCAGCAGTTCCGTCCGCGAGACCCAGTACTTC; CDR3 protein: CASSSVRETQYF; J gene: TRBJ2-5; V gene: TRBV6-5; clone size: few; D gene: NA
CDR3 DNA: TGTGCCAGCAGTGATGGACTAGCGGGAGATATCTACGAGCAGTACTTC; CDR3 protein: CASSDGLAGDIYEQYF; J gene: TRBJ2-7; V gene: TRBV6-1; clone size: NA; D gene: TRBD2
CDR3 DNA: TGTGCCAGCAGCTTGGGGGTTCTAGCGGGAACTTCGGGGGAGACCCAGTACTTC; CDR3 protein: CASSLGVLAGTSGETQYF; J gene: TRBJ2-5; V gene: TRBV5-4; clone size: NA; D gene: TRBD2
CDR3 DNA: TGCGCCAGCGGAAGACTAGCGGGAGATAGGGATACGCAGTATTTT; CDR3 protein: CASGRLAGDRDTQYF; J gene: TRBJ2-3; V gene: TRBV4-1; clone size: NA; D gene: TRBD2
CDR3 DNA: TGTGCCAGCAGTGGACTGTGGACGGAGCAGTACTTC; CDR3 protein: CASSGLWTEQYF; J gene: TRBJ2-7; V gene: TRBV6-1; clone size: NA; D gene: NA
CDR3 DNA: TGTGCCAGCACCCGGGACACTGAAGCTTTCTTT; CDR3 protein: CASTRDTEAFF; J gene: TRBJ1-1; V gene: TRBV7-9; clone size: few; D gene: NA
CDR3 DNA: TGTGCCAGCAGCCAAGACATAGAGGCGACTGAAGCTTTCTTT; CDR3 protein: CASSQDIEATEAFF; J gene: TRBJ1-1; V gene: TRBV4-2; clone size: NA; D gene: NA
CDR3 DNA: TGTGCCAGCGGTCTAAGGCATGAGGGCACAGATACGCAGTATTTT; CDR3 protein: CASGLRHEGTDTQYF; J gene: TRBJ2-3; V gene: TRBV28; clone size: NA; D gene: NA
CDR3 DNA: TGCGCCAGCAGCTTGCCCGGGACGGACTCCGGAGGTCAAGAGACCCAGTACTTC; CDR3 protein: CASSLPGTDSGGQETQYF; J gene: TRBJ2-5; V gene: TRBV5-1; clone size: NA; D gene: NA
CDR3 DNA: TGCGCCAGCAGCTTGGGGACGGGGAGGGCTAATGAAAAACTGTTTTTT; CDR3 protein: CASSLGTGRANEKLFF; J gene: TRBJ1-4; V gene: TRBV5-1; clone size: NA; D gene: NA
CDR3 DNA: TGTGCCACCAGCAGAGATAAACCCGGGCTAGGAAACACCGGGGAGCTGTTTTTT; CDR3 protein: CATSRDKPGLGNTGELFF; J gene: TRBJ2-2; V gene: TRBV15; clone size: NA; D gene: NA
CDR3 DNA: TGCAGCGTTGCGGGGGCGGGCCAGGTGAGCGGCTACACCTTC; CDR3 protein: CSVAGAGQVSGYTF; J gene: TRBJ1-2; V gene: TRBV29-1; clone size: NA; D gene: NA
CDR3 DNA: TGTGCCAGTCTCAGGGTGCCGACTGGCTACACCTTC; CDR3 protein: CASLRVPTGYTF; J gene: TRBJ1-2; V gene: TRBV28; clone size: NA; D gene: NA
CDR3 DNA: TGTGCCAGCAGCTTGTTTGGGTACGTTGACACTGAAGCTTTCTTT; CDR3 protein: CASSLFGYVDTEAFF; J gene: TRBJ1-1; V gene: TRBV5-5; clone size: many; D gene: NA
CDR3 DNA: TGTGCCAGCAGCGCCCCCTCTGGAAACACCATATATTTT; CDR3 protein: CASSAPSGNTIYF; J gene: TRBJ1-3; V gene: TRBV11-2; clone size: few; D gene: NA
CDR3 DNA: TGCGCCAGCAGCTTGATTGCGGCTAGCACAGATACGCAGTATTTT; CDR3 protein: CASSLIAASTDTQYF; J gene: TRBJ2-3; V gene: TRBV5-1; clone size: NA; D gene: NA
CDR3 DNA: TGTGCCAGCAGCTTAGGGAGACAGGGACGGGAGAAAGATACGCAGTATTTT; CDR3 protein: CASSLGRQGREKDTQYF; J gene: TRBJ2-3; V gene: TRBV7-3; clone size: NA; D gene: NA
CDR3 DNA: TGTGCCATCAGTGAGTCAGCGGGAGGGCCGTCTCATGCAGATACGCAGTATTTT; CDR3 protein: CAISESAGGPSHADTQYF; J gene: TRBJ2-3; V gene: TRBV10-3; clone size: once; D gene: TRBD2
CDR3 DNA: TGCAGCGTTGGCGGTGCTAGCACAGATACGCAGTATTTT; CDR3 protein: CSVGGASTDTQYF; J gene: TRBJ2-3; V gene: TRBV29-1; clone size: once; D gene: NA
CDR3 DNA: TGTGCCAGCAGTGACTTCGCCCCGTTGGTGAAACTGTTTTTT; CDR3 protein: CASSDFAPLVKLFF; J gene: TRBJ1-4; V gene: TRBV6-4; clone size: NA; D gene: NA
CDR3 DNA: TGTGCCAGCAGCCAAGGACTAGCGGGAGGGCGGGTCGAAAATACGCAGTATTTT; CDR3 protein: CASSQGLAGGRVENTQYF; J gene: TRBJ2-3; V gene: TRBV4-2; clone size: NA; D gene: TRBD2
CDR3 DNA: TGCGCCAGCAGTTCTTTTGGCTCAACTGAAGCTTTCTTT; CDR3 protein: CASSSFGSTEAFF; J gene: TRBJ1-1; V gene: TRBV5-1; clone size: NA; D gene: NA
CDR3 DNA: TGTGCCTGGAGTCTTCCCATTGGGTCGCTCTTAGCCAAAAACATTCAGTACTTC; CDR3 protein: CAWSLPIGSLLAKNIQYF; J gene: TRBJ2-4; V gene: TRBV30; clone size: NA; D gene: NA
CDR3 DNA: TGTGCCAGTCGGTCCGCGGACTCTGCCTACGAGCAGTACTTC; CDR3 protein: CASRSADSAYEQYF; J gene: TRBJ2-7; V gene: TRBV27; clone size: NA; D gene: NA